This entry lists 30 T cell receptor beta chains sequenced from one sample in a study of T-cell memory formation after mild COVID-19 (dated by TCRdb to the early 2020s). Receptors were amplified or captured by 5' RACE. TCRdb lists the instrument as Illumina NovaSeq 6000. TCRdb applied fastp at Q25 and MiXCR to the public reads, then kept only in-frame beta chains. Each entry merges the rows of one CDR3 protein and shows their most common DNA and genes. The sample profile shows approximately 290,000 distinct CDR3 sequences; under 8.5% of them were found once. The ten biggest clones cover about 22% of the sample. The specimen sequenced was PBMCs or a T cell subset sorted from them (not recorded which). The source is a man between 18 and 35 years old who had mild COVID-19 (a few samples of this study predate the infection). The sample titles of this study are shuffled in the database, so cell type and time point are left out; the donor was told from shared clones.

In its sample, this clonotype was seen a few times. This chain connects TRBV15 to TRBJ2-7; the D is unclear. The CDR3 length is 15 residues. Germline V gene data show CDR1 as LNHNV and CDR2 as YYDKDF (reference sequence). The V and J ends lost 7 bases and 4 bases respectively, with 20 bases between them. The CDR3 DNA reads as TGTGCCACCACTCTCGAGGCAGTTGGTGGTTACGAGCAGTACTTC. Its protein product is CATTLEAVGGYEQYF.

Only a few counts were recorded for this clonotype. V usage is TRBV30 and J usage is TRBJ1-1; D ambiguous. CDR1 and CDR2 (germline): GTSNPN, SVGIG (reference sequence). V lost 3 bases to trimming and J lost 4 bases, with 9 bases between them. The CDR3 is 12 residues long. The CDR3, as DNA: TGTGCCTGGAGGGGGAACCCCACTGAAGCTTTCTTT. As protein: CAWRGNPTEAFF.

V is TRBV5-6 and J is TRBJ2-3; TRBD2 is a possible D gene (6 bases). V dropped 5 bases and J dropped 10 bases, with 17 bases sitting between them. Per germline, CDR1 SGHDT and CDR2 YYEEEE. This CDR3 contains 13 residues. The CDR3 DNA follows: TGTGCCAGCAGACGAAGTACTAGCATCGCGCAGTATTTT. Translating it yields CASRRSTSIAQYF.

The chain is built from TRBV4-2 and TRBJ2-1; 12 nucleotides agree with TRBD2. The CDR3 has 18 residues. V dropped 0 bases and J dropped 2; count of bases not matched to a gene: 5. Germline-derived CDR1 and CDR2 are LGHNA and YNFKEQ. The CDR3 loop is CASSQDPRLAGAYNEQFF. The CDR3 nucleotides read TGTGCCAGCAGCCAAGATCCCAGACTAGCGGGGGCCTACAATGAGCAGTTCTTC.

This clonotype showed up many times. This chain links TRBV7-2 with TRBJ2-7, with 7 bases fitting TRBD2. In germline, CDR1 is SGHTA, CDR2 FQGNSA. The V gene end was trimmed by 5 bases and the J gene end by 2 bases; junction bases not matched to a gene: 9. The CDR3 consists of 15 residues. CDR3 DNA: TGTGCCAGCAGCCCAAGCCGAGCGGGGACCTACGAGCAGTACTTC. It yields the protein CASSPSRAGTYEQYF.

This clonotype was counted only a few times. This chain connects TRBV7-2 to TRBJ1-5, with TRBD1 matching over 11 bases. There are 12 residues in the CDR3. The V gene's germline CDR1 is SGHTA and CDR2 FQGNSA. V shed 5 bases and J 13 bases; nucleotides not matched to a gene: 4. This CDR3 is CASSAGQGVQHF. The CDR3 coding sequence is TGTGCCAGCAGCGCGGGACAGGGGGTTCAGCATTTT.

The chain employs TRBV24-1 and TRBJ1-6, with unresolved D. This CDR3 has 17 amino acids. Germline V CDR1 and CDR2: KGHDR, SFDVKD. V lost 4 bases and J lost 0, with 12 bases in between. The CDR3 region is CATSDPNRSSYNSPLHF. In DNA form, the CDR3 reads TGTGCCACCAGTGACCCCAATAGAAGCTCCTATAATTCACCCCTCCACTTT.

The rearrangement joins TRBV4-3 to TRBJ1-6, with 9 bases that match TRBD1. Unmatched junction bases numbered 11, after V lost 5 bases and J lost 9 bases. This CDR3 has 16 residues. CDR1 LGHNA and CDR2 YSLEER come from the germline V gene. The CDR3 region is CASSSAFPGQGSPLHF. For the CDR3, the DNA is TGCGCCAGCAGCTCAGCATTCCCGGGACAGGGTTCACCCCTCCACTTT.

This chain connects TRBV3-1 to TRBJ2-5, with 8 bases identical to TRBD2. Looked up from germline, CDR1 is LGHDT and CDR2 is YNNKEL (reference sequence). This CDR3 is built from 14 residues. V lost 7 bases, J lost 3 bases, and 7 bases stayed unmatched. The CDR3 spells CASKTAGAKETQYF. The CDR3 nucleotides are TGTGCCAGCAAAACAGCGGGGGCCAAAGAGACCCAGTACTTC.

The V call is TRBV10-3, the J call TRBJ1-2; D gene unclear. CDR3 size: 12 residues. With 1 base removed from V and 6 bases from J, the gap between germline ends came to 6 bases. CDR1 is ENHRY and CDR2 is SYGVKD in the germline V gene. CDR3 amino acids: CAISEYLDGYTF. CDR3 sequence (DNA): TGTGCCATCAGTGAGTATCTGGATGGCTACACCTTC.

This clonotype was counted only a few times. The chain couples TRBV2 to TRBJ2-5; D is possibly TRBD1 or TRBD2 (6 bases each). Deletions cut 11 bases from V and 5 bases from J, with 21 bases between. CDR1 and CDR2 from the germline V gene are SNHLY and FYNNEI. The CDR3 runs to 14 residues. CDR3 region: CAGGRLGPGETQYF. The CDR3 bases are TGTGCCGGGGGCCGACTAGGCCCGGGGGAGACCCAGTACTTC.

Many counts were recorded for this clonotype. The chain joins TRBV20-1 to TRBJ1-4; possible D gene TRBD1, 5 bases. V dropped 1 base and J dropped 10 bases, with 13 bases sitting between them. CDR1 is DFQATT, CDR2 SNEGSKA, per germline (reference sequence). The CDR3 covers 13 residues. The CDR3 DNA reads TGCAGTGCTAGAGCCACCGCGAGGGGAAAACTGTTTTTT. This encodes CSARATARGKLFF.

The chain has TRBV11-2 and TRBJ1-2; D unresolved. Germline V lookup: CDR1 SGHAT, CDR2 FQNNGV. The germline V and J ends were trimmed by 6 bases and 2 bases, with 10 bases remaining between them. This CDR3 is built from 13 residues. This chain's CDR3 is CASRPAGNYGYTF. In DNA form, the CDR3 reads TGTGCCAGCAGACCCGCGGGGAACTATGGCTACACCTTC.

This clonotype was picked up many times. The rearrangement joins TRBV4-3 to TRBJ2-3, with TRBD2 identical over 9 bases. CDR1 and CDR2 (germline): LGHNA, YSLEER. This CDR3 contains 17 residues. V gave up 1 base and J gave up 6 bases; unmatched junction bases: 11. The CDR3 bases are TGCGCCAGCAGCCAAGTATTGAGCGGGGGGCCTGGGGATACGCAGTATTTT. This sequence encodes CASSQVLSGGPGDTQYF.

This clonotype was picked up a small number of times. This rearrangement joins TRBV2 to TRBJ2-2; 11 bases line up with TRBD2. This CDR3 is 15 amino acids long. V shed 4 bases, J shed 3 bases, and the junction held 1 base outside the gene matches. Looked up from germline, CDR1 is SNHLY and CDR2 is FYNNEI. The CDR3 DNA sequence: TGTGCCAGCAGTGTTAGCGGGGGGGACACCGGGGAGCTGTTTTTT. This translates into CASSVSGGDTGELFF.

This clonotype was counted a few times. This sequence joins TRBV6-2 or TRBV6-3 and TRBJ1-5; D may be TRBD1 (6 bases). The germline gives CDR1 MNHEY, CDR2 SVGEGT. The V end lost 6 bases, the J end lost 5 bases, and 14 bases lay between the germline ends. This CDR3 region has 14 residues. Here the CDR3 reads CASSTMTGYQPQHF. The CDR3 DNA is TGTGCCAGCAGCACAATGACAGGCTATCAGCCCCAGCATTTT.

This clonotype was seen more than once but under ten times. This chain connects TRBV5-1 to TRBJ2-5, with 9 bases identical to TRBD1. The CDR3 spans 16 residues. The germline V gene encodes CDR1 SGHRS and CDR2 YFSETQ. V trimming: 1 base; J trimming: 1 base; junction bases outside the gene matches: 5. This CDR3 reads CASSLLDRGLQETQYF. The CDR3 nucleotides read TGCGCCAGCAGCTTGCTGGACAGGGGCCTCCAAGAGACCCAGTACTTC.

The V gene is TRBV7-9, the J gene TRBJ2-5; D ambiguous. CDR3 length equals 16 residues. Looked up from germline, CDR1 is SEHNR and CDR2 is FQNEAQ (reference sequence). Between the trimmed V and J ends, which lost 5 bases and 1 base, there was a span of 17 bases. CDR3 coding DNA: TGTGCCAGCAGCACCGGGCCGAACCTACTCCAAGAGACCCAGTACTTC. Its translation is CASSTGPNLLQETQYF.

A remark on this clonotype: Mismatch with germline at one junction end may stem from a read error. The chain links TRBV6-5 to TRBJ2-5; 9 bases agree with TRBD1. Germline V gives CDR1 MNHEY, CDR2 SVGAGI. This CDR3 spans 12 amino acids. CDR3 residues: CASRGQGETQCF. Here the CDR3 DNA reads TGTGCCAGTCGGGGACAGGGAGAGACCCAGTGCTTC.

Ten or more counts support this clonotype. The V call is TRBV5-1, the J call TRBJ2-7, with D possibly matching TRBD1 (6 bases). Germline assignment: CDR1 SGHRS and CDR2 YFSETQ. The CDR3 loop spans 13 amino acids. V shed 1 base and J shed 3 bases, with 8 bases lying between them. The CDR3 loop reads CASSLSTGYEQYF. DNA of the CDR3: TGCGCCAGCAGCTTGTCGACAGGCTACGAGCAGTACTTC.

The table lists this clonotype with many counts. Here the CDR3 DNA reads TGTGCCAGCACTCGGAATTCACCCCTCCACTTT. The encoded protein is CASTRNSPLHF. The rearrangement joins TRBV7-9 to TRBJ1-6; D remains unclear. Germline CDR1 and CDR2: SEHNR and FQNEAQ (reference sequence). This CDR3 is 11 amino acids long. The V end was cut by 7 bases, the J end by 7 bases, with 5 bases between.

This clonotype has ten or more counts. This CDR3 is CSARGRASYEQYF. The CDR3 DNA sequence: TGCAGTGCTAGAGGAAGAGCCTCCTACGAGCAGTACTTC. This chain links TRBV20-1 with TRBJ2-7; D is undetermined. The length of the CDR3 is 13 residues. V was shortened by 1 base and J by 0 bases, with 7 bases between the two germline ends. Per germline, CDR1 DFQATT and CDR2 SNEGSKA (reference sequence).

The V call is TRBV23-1, the J call TRBJ1-1; the D is unclear. TRBV23-1 is placed among ORFs of uncertain function. CDR3 length: 13 amino acids. The V and J ends lost 3 bases and 11 bases respectively, with 16 bases between them. This CDR3 reads CASSHGSAGGAFF. CDR3 DNA: TGCGCCAGCAGTCACGGGTCGGCTGGTGGGGCTTTCTTT.

The rearrangement joins TRBV11-2 to TRBJ1-2; D is unresolved. The CDR3 is made up of 17 amino acids. V was clipped by 2 bases and J by 3 bases, with 19 bases between them. Germline assignment: CDR1 SGHAT and CDR2 FQNNGV. The DNA of the CDR3 is TGTGCCAGCAGCTTACTTGCCGCCCGGGCCCGGGACTATGGCTACACCTTC. Translating gives CASSLLAARARDYGYTF.

This clonotype was recorded a few times. This chain links TRBV5-1 with TRBJ1-6; 9 nucleotides align to TRBD1. This CDR3 is 15 amino acids long. Germline assignment: CDR1 SGHRS and CDR2 YFSETQ. Unmatched junction bases numbered 2, after V lost 0 bases and J lost 7 bases. The CDR3 here is CASSLAGTGNSPLHF. Here the CDR3 DNA reads TGCGCCAGCAGCTTGGCCGGGACAGGGAATTCACCCCTCCACTTT. Full variable domain (rest looked up from reference TRBV5-1 and TRBJ1-6): KAGVTQTPRYLIKTRGQQVTLSCSPISGHRSVSWYQQTPGQGLQFLFEYFSETQRNKGNFPGRFSGRQFSNSRSEMNVSTLELGDSALYLCASSLAGTGNSPLHFGNGTRLTVT.

In its sample, this clonotype was seen a few times. The gene calls are TRBV6-2 or TRBV6-3 and TRBJ1-5; D is ambiguous. The CDR3 runs to 13 residues. Germline CDR1 MNHEY, CDR2 SVGEGT. Trimming stripped 7 bases from V and 7 bases from J, with 14 bases between. The CDR3 loop is CASKGGVQQPQHF. The CDR3 coding sequence is TGTGCCAGCAAAGGCGGGGTCCAACAGCCCCAGCATTTT.

CDR3 sequence reads: CASSLRSDETQYF. In nucleotides, the CDR3 is TGTGCCAGCAGCTTGAGGAGCGACGAGACCCAGTACTTC. The rearrangement uses TRBV5-4 and TRBJ2-5; D unresolved. This CDR3 contains 13 residues. V dropped 1 base and J dropped 5 bases, with 9 bases sitting between them. Looked up from germline, CDR1 is SGHNT and CDR2 is YYREEE (reference sequence).

This clonotype came up many times. V usage is TRBV7-6 and J usage is TRBJ1-2; D gene ambiguous. V was shortened by 4 bases and J by 2 bases, with 11 bases between the two germline ends. The CDR3 spans 14 residues. Germline assignment: CDR1 SGHVS and CDR2 FNYEAQ. Written as DNA, the CDR3 is TGTGCCAGCAGCTACGGGCAGGAAAACTATGGCTACACCTTC. Translated: CASSYGQENYGYTF.

The chain combines TRBV28 with TRBJ1-1, with D unclear. This CDR3 has 10 residues. Per the germline V gene, CDR1 is MDHEN and CDR2 is SYDVKM. The V end was cut by 6 bases, the J end by 6 bases, with 5 bases between. CDR3 in amino acids: CASSSAEAFF. DNA of the CDR3: TGTGCCAGCAGCTCAGCTGAAGCTTTCTTT.

This clonotype was detected ten times or more. This chain uses TRBV5-5 with TRBJ2-7; 8 bases fit TRBD1. The CDR3 sequence is 17 residues long. V was pared by 0 bases and J by 3 bases, with 11 bases of the junction left unmatched. Per germline, CDR1 SGHKS and CDR2 YYEKEE (reference sequence). The CDR3 DNA reads as TGTGCCAGCAGCTTGGTCCCCGGGACAGGAGTCCTCTACGAGCAGTACGTC. Residues: CASSLVPGTGVLYEQYV.